This T cell receptor beta chain was documented in a study of blood T cell repertoires in COVID-19. Study context: Specimens from acute and convalescent COVID-19 originated in the United States, Italy and Spain. PBMCs, B-cell-depleted T cells, or T cells provided the cDNA or gDNA that made up the material.

The CDR3 sequence is 15 residues long. The V and J ends lost 5 bases and 7 bases respectively, with 18 bases between them. The V gene's germline CDR1 is SGHVS and CDR2 FQNEAQ. Under the authors' procedure: Amplification with reference gene primers provided the estimates of nucleated cell counts. The data were produced by immunoSEQ multiplex PCR, yet TCRdb's version contains in-frame clones alone and is incomplete. V and J calls and clone size are given by that table; D and trimming were obtained from the DNA. This sample has 150,000 to 200,000 clones, with around 86% found just once. Sequencing was carried out using peripheral blood. The chain uses TRBV7-8 and TRBJ2-1; D unclear. The TCR originated in a woman aged 80 or older in a cohort sampled during active or convalescent COVID-19. In nucleotides, the CDR3 is TGTGCCAGCAGCCAATACAGACCCCCAGCTAATGAGCAGTTCTTC. This sequence encodes CASSQYRPPANEQFF. Full variable domain (missing parts from reference TRBV7-8 and TRBJ2-1): GAGVSQSPRYKVAKRGQDVALRCDPISGHVSLFWYQQALGQGPEFLTYFQNEAQLDKSGLPSDRFFAERPEGSVSTLKIQRTQQEDSAVYLCASSQYRPPANEQFFGPGTRLTVL.